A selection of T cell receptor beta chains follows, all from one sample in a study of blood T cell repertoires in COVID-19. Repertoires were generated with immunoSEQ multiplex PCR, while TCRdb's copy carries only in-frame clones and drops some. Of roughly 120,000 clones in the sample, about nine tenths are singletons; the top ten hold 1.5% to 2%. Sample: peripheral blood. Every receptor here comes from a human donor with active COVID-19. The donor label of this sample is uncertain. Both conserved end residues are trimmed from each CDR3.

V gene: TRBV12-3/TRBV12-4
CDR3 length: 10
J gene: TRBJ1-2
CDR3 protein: ASSLGGGGYT

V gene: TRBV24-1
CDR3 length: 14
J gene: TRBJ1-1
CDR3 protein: ATSVGGGAFGTEAF

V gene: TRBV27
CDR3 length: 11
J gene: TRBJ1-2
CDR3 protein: ASSPGMNYGYT

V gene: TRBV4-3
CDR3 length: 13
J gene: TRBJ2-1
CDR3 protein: ASSQGGGIYNEQF

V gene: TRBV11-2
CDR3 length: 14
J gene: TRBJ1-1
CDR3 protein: ASSPGVGEGLTEAF

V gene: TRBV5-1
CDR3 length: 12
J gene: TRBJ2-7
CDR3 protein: ASNPREGGYEQY

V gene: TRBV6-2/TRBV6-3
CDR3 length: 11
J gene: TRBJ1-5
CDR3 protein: ASSYGGHQPQH

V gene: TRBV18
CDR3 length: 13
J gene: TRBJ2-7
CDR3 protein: ASSPPEGGLDEQY

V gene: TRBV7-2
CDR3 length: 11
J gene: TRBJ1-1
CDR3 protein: ASSWGAQGEAF

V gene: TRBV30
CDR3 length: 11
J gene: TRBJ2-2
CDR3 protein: AWRPPGAGELF

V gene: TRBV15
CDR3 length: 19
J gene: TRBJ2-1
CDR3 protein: ATSRDQEPFTTGPLVNEQF

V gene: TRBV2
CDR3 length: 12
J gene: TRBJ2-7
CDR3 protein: ASRGTSGDNEQY

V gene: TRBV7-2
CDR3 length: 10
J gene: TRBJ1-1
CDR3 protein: ASSLGGIEAF

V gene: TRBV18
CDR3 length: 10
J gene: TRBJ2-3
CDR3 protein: ASSRIGILSS

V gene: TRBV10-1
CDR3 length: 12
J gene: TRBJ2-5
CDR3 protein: ASSGIDREETQY

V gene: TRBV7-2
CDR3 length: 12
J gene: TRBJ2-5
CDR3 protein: ASSFRGAFETQY

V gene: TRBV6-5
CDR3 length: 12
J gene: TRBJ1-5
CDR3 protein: ASRETASNQPQH

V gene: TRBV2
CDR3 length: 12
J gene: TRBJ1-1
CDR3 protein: ASSDGTANTEAF

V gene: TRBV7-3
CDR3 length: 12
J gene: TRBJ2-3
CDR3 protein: ASSFTGAADTQY

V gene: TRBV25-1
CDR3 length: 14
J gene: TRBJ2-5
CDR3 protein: ASSEVEDSTQETQY

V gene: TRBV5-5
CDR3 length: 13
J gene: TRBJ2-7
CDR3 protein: ASSLVLAGGGEQY

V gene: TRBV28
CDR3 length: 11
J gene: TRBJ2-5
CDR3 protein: ASSFNREETQY

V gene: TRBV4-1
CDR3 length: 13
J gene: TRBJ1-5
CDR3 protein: ASSQVAGQAQPQH

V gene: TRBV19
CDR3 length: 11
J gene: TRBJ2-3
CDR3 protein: ASQGLATDTQY

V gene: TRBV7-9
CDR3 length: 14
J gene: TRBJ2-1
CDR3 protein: ASSLVVGVVYNEQF

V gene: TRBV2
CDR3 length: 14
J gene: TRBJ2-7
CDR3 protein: ASSPIRTSTAYEQY

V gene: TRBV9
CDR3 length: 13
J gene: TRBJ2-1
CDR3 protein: ASSVAPGFDNEQF

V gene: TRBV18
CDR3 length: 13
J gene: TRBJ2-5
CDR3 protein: ASSPPSGTQETQY

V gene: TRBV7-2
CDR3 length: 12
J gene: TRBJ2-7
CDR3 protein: ASSFHTGGYEQY

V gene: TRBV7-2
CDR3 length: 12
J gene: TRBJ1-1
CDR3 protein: ASSLGRGQVEAF

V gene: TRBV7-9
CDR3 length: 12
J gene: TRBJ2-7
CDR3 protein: ASSFLDQAHEQY

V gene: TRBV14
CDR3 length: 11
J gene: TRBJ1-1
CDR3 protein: ASSQVQGGEAF

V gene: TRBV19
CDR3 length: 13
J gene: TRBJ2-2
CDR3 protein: ASSKDRGRGGELF

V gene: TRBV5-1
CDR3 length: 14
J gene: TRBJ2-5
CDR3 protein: ASSLAGTVAQETQY

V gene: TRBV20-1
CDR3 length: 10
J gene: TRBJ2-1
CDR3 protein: SASRANNEQF

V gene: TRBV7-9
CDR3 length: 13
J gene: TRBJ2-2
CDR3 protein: ASIGPGQGSGELF

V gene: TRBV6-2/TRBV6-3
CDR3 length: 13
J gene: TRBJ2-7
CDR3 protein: ASSYPDRAVWEQY

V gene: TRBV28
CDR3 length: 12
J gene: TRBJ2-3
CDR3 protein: ASSRQGNTDTQY

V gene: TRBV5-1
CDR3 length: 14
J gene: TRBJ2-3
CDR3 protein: ASSSFQRGVTDTQY

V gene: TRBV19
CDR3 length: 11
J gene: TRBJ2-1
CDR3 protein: ASSPRHTNEQF

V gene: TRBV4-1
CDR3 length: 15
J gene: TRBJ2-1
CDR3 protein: ASSQMGQRVSYNEQF

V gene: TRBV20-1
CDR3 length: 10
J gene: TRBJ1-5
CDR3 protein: SASMANQPQH

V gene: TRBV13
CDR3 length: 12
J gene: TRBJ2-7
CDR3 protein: ASSQQTDSVEQY

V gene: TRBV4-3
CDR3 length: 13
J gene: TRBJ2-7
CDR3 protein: ASSQGAGGTYEQY

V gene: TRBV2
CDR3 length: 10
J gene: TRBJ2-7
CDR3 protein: ASRGGPYEQY

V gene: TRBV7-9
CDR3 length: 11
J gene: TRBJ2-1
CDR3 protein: ASKGASHNEQF

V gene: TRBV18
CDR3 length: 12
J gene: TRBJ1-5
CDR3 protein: ASSPSRDNQPQH

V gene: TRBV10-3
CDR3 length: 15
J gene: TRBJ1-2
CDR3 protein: AISGGNQYSRGGSYT

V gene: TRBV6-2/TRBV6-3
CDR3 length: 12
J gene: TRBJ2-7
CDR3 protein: ASSLTGTGYEQY

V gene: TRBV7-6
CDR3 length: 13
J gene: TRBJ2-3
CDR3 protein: ASRPSLRATDTQY

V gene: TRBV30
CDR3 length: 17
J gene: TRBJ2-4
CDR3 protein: AWSSPRTSGGDYLNIQY

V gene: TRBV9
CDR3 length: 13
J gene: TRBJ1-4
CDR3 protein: ASSAGTGKNEKLF

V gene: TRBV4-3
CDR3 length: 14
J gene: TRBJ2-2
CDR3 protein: ASSQEDREYTGELF